Listed below are T cell receptor beta chains from one sample, sequenced in a study of blood T cell repertoires in COVID-19. Data came from immunoSEQ multiplex PCR; TCRdb stores just in-frame clones and leaves some out. The sample records 69,000 or so clones, around 80% being singletons. The specimen was peripheral blood. The receptors were gathered from a woman older than 75 with active or convalescent COVID-19. Each CDR3 is given with its conserved first and last residue. D genes are given only for firm matches. A clone size is listed for some rows: how often the clone was seen (once, few, many), or a class if it is expanded.

v_gene	abundance	j_gene	d_gene	CDR3aa	CDR3nt
TRBV12-3/TRBV12-4	few	TRBJ1-1	-	CASSWTMNTEAFF	TGTGCCAGCAGTTGGACAATGAACACTGAAGCTTTCTTT
TRBV18	-	TRBJ1-1	-	CASSLLGQSRNTEAFF	TGTGCCAGCTCACTCCTCGGACAGAGTCGAAACACTGAAGCTTTCTTT
TRBV5-1	-	TRBJ2-1	-	CASSLLAALTYNEQFF	TGCGCCAGCAGCTTGTTGGCGGCCTTAACCTACAATGAGCAGTTCTTC
TRBV18	-	TRBJ2-3	TRBD1	CASSLRTGADTQYF	TGTGCCAGCTCATTAAGGACAGGGGCAGATACGCAGTATTTT
TRBV18	-	TRBJ2-3	-	CASSPRTGASTDTQYF	TGTGCCAGCTCACCACGAACGGGAGCCAGCACAGATACGCAGTATTTT
TRBV6-5	once	TRBJ2-7	-	CASSHTGPGYEQYF	TGTGCCAGCAGCCACACAGGGCCCGGCTACGAGCAGTACTTC
TRBV2	-	TRBJ1-5	TRBD1	CASSILGQGNQPQHF	TGTGCCAGCAGTATCTTGGGACAGGGCAATCAGCCCCAGCATTTT
TRBV19	-	TRBJ1-2	-	CASMRQGTSYGYTF	TGTGCCAGTATGCGGCAGGGGACCTCCTATGGCTACACCTTC
TRBV10-2	-	TRBJ1-3	-	CASSVSGASGNTIYF	TGCGCCAGCAGTGTTTCGGGTGCCTCTGGAAACACCATATATTTT
TRBV30	-	TRBJ2-5	TRBD1	CASFPLGGQGRETQYF	TGTGCCTCCTTTCCACTCGGCGGACAGGGCCGAGAGACCCAGTACTTC
TRBV3-1/TRBV3-2	-	TRBJ2-1	-	CASSQTDNEQFF	TGTGCCAGCAGCCAGACAGACAATGAGCAGTTCTTC
TRBV27	-	TRBJ1-3	-	CASSLTGISGNTIYF	TGTGCCAGCAGTTTAACAGGCATCTCTGGAAACACCATATATTTT
TRBV15	-	TRBJ2-7	TRBD1	CATSRLLRDRGQKQYF	TGTGCCACCAGCAGACTTCTCCGGGACAGGGGGCAAAAGCAGTACTTC
TRBV28	-	TRBJ1-5	-	CASSLGSFMQPQHF	TGTGCCAGCAGTTTAGGGAGTTTTATGCAGCCCCAGCATTTT
TRBV21-1	-	TRBJ2-7	-	CASSRQPGRVSYEQYF	TGTGCCAGCAGCCGCCAACCGGGCAGGGTCTCCTACGAGCAGTACTTC
TRBV6-2/TRBV6-3	-	TRBJ2-5	-	CASSYPDSKETQYF	TGTGCCAGCAGTTACCCGGACAGCAAAGAGACCCAGTACTTC
TRBV7-9	few	TRBJ2-2	TRBD2	CASSPRLAGGSGELFF	TGTGCCAGCAGCCCCAGACTAGCGGGAGGATCCGGGGAGCTGTTTTTT
TRBV30	-	TRBJ2-7	-	CAWSVLHQGISYEQYF	TGTGCCTGGAGTGTACTGCACCAGGGTATCTCCTACGAGCAGTACTTC
TRBV9	-	TRBJ2-1	-	CASSVEVGRGNEQFF	TGTGCCAGCAGCGTAGAGGTGGGAAGGGGGAATGAGCAGTTCTTC
TRBV6-5	once	TRBJ2-3	-	CASRPRQSGDTQYF	TGTGCCAGCAGACCCAGACAGTCCGGGGATACGCAGTATTTT
TRBV7-2	-	TRBJ1-2	-	CASSLGGYGYTF	TGTGCCAGCAGCTTAGGAGGCTATGGCTACACCTTC
TRBV18	-	TRBJ2-1	-	CASSPRIQKPSPEQFF	TGTGCCAGCTCACCAAGAATTCAGAAACCCTCACCTGAGCAGTTCTTC